These T cell receptor beta chains were read from a single sample in a study of T cell repertoires in cytomegalovirus infection. TCRdb fed the reads into MiXCR, producing one record per CDR3 protein. Counted here are about 210,000 distinct CDR3 sequences, 6% to 8% occurring once; the ten biggest clones make up 6.5%. The specimen was PBMCs. All receptors derive from a human donor in good health (CMV status not recorded). Some clones in this sample may be carry-over from other donors' samples. Each CDR3 is given with its conserved first and last residue. A D gene is named only where the DNA matches it firmly. Size is stated for part of the rows, as once, few or many counts, or as a class when the clone is expanded.

many	TRBJ2-7	TRBV5-4	.	TGTGCCAGCAGCTTGGACAGGGTCAACGAGCAGTACTTC	CASSLDRVNEQYF
few	TRBJ1-5	TRBV19	TRBD1	TGTGCCAGGGGACAGTACTATAGCAATCAGCCCCAGCATTTT	CARGQYYSNQPQHF
many	TRBJ2-5	TRBV7-9	.	TGTGCCAGCAGCTGGACCAGCGAGACCCAGTACTTC	CASSWTSETQYF
many	TRBJ1-1	TRBV7-2	.	TGTGCCAGCAATAAAGATAGGGACAAATCTGAAGCTTTCTTT	CASNKDRDKSEAFF
many	TRBJ1-5	TRBV6-2/TRBV6-3	TRBD1	TGTGCCAGCAGTTCCTTGACAGGGGGCGCAGGCAATCAGCCCCAGCATTTT	CASSSLTGGAGNQPQHF
.	TRBJ1-3	TRBV7-9	.	TGTGCCAGCAGCTTAGAGACGGGAAACACCATATATTTT	CASSLETGNTIYF
.	TRBJ2-1	TRBV12-3/TRBV12-4	TRBD2	TGTGCCAGCAGTTTCCCCCTAGCGGGGTCAAATGAGCAGTTCTTC	CASSFPLAGSNEQFF
.	TRBJ1-1	TRBV14	.	TGTGCCAGCAGCCAAGAGTTGGGCAGCCTGGGGACTGAAGCTTTCTTT	CASSQELGSLGTEAFF
few	TRBJ2-4	TRBV7-9	.	TGTGCCAGCAGCTTCCCCGTTTCGGGGATCGAAAACATTCAGTACTTC	CASSFPVSGIENIQYF
many	TRBJ1-2	TRBV20-1	TRBD1	TGCAGTGCCTCACCCGGGACAGGGGGCGTCTTAGCCGGCTACACCTTC	CSASPGTGGVLAGYTF
many	TRBJ1-2	TRBV7-3	.	TGTGCCAGCAGCTTAAGTCCAGCTAACTATGGCTACACCTTC	CASSLSPANYGYTF
.	TRBJ2-7	TRBV12-3/TRBV12-4	.	TGTGCCAGCAGTGTATCTAGTCCCTCCGAGCAGTACTTC	CASSVSSPSEQYF
many	TRBJ2-2	TRBV7-2	.	TGTGCCAGCAGCCCCTCGGGCACGAACACCGGGGAGCTGTTTTTT	CASSPSGTNTGELFF
many	TRBJ2-5	TRBV3-1	.	TGTGCCAGCAGCCCCGGACCTGGGGGAGAGACCCAGTACTTC	CASSPGPGGETQYF
many	TRBJ1-2	TRBV5-5	TRBD1	TGTGCCAGCAGCGCAGGGACAGGGGGCTATGGCTACACCTTC	CASSAGTGGYGYTF
many	TRBJ1-1	TRBV12-3/TRBV12-4	.	TGTGCCAGCAGTTTAGGTGCATCGGCCCCTAAGGAAGCTTTCTTT	CASSLGASAPKEAFF
.	TRBJ1-3	TRBV9	TRBD1	TGTGCCAGCAGCCGGACAGGTTTGGCGAACACCATATATTTT	CASSRTGLANTIYF
many	TRBJ1-5	TRBV6-2/TRBV6-3	.	TGTGCCAGCAGTTCTGGGGGCAGCAATCAGCCCCAGCATTTT	CASSSGGSNQPQHF
many	TRBJ1-2	TRBV6-5	.	TGTGCCAGCAGAAGTATCTATGGCTACACCTTC	CASRSIYGYTF
.	TRBJ2-2	TRBV12-3/TRBV12-4	TRBD1	TGTGCCAGCACCGTGTGGGGACAGCTGAACACCGGGGAGCTGTTTTTT	CASTVWGQLNTGELFF
.	TRBJ1-2	TRBV28	.	TGTGCCAGCAGGGACAACAGAGGGAACTATGGCTACACCTTC	CASRDNRGNYGYTF
many	TRBJ1-2	TRBV7-2	.	TGTGCCAGCAGCTTAGGCGTCCAGAACTATGGCTACACCTTC	CASSLGVQNYGYTF
.	TRBJ1-6	TRBV12-3/TRBV12-4	.	TGCGCCGGCAGCGACGGTTTTAATTCACCCCTCCACTTT	CAGSDGFNSPLHF
.	TRBJ2-5	TRBV5-1	.	TGCGCCAGCAGTTCTAGGGGTACCCAAGAGACCCAGTACTTC	CASSSRGTQETQYF